These 9 T cell receptor beta chains were all obtained from the same sample, sequenced in a study of glioma-infiltrating T cells after dendritic cell vaccination. The data were produced by immunoSEQ multiplex PCR, yet TCRdb's version contains in-frame clones alone and is incomplete. The sample includes about 82,000 clones, 80% to 90% of them seen just once. This specimen consisted of blood, obtained before dendritic cell vaccination. The receptors originated from a human donor with glioblastoma.

The rearrangement links TRBV6-1 to TRBJ2-4; TRBD2 matches 12 bases. The V gene's germline CDR1 is MNHNS and CDR2 SASEGT. V was pared by 0 bases and J by 2 bases, with 11 bases of the junction left unmatched. CDR3 length: 20 residues. CDR3 DNA sequence: TGTGCCAGCAGTGAAGCGGGAAGGTCTAGCGGGAGGGCCCCCAAAAACATTCAGTACTTC. This translates into CASSEAGRSSGRAPKNIQYF.

The rearrangement joins TRBV7-6 to TRBJ2-3; 11 nucleotides match TRBD2. V trimming: 2 bases; J trimming: 1 base; junction bases outside the gene matches: 11. This CDR3 has 19 residues. Germline CDR1 and CDR2: SGHVS and FNYEAQ. In nucleotides, the CDR3 is TGTGCCAGCAGCTTAAGGCCCCTCGTGACTAGCGGGGGCACAGATACGCAGTATTTT. Its protein product is CASSLRPLVTSGGTDTQYF.

The rearrangement uses TRBV18 and TRBJ1-1; a weak D match, TRBD1 (6 bases). V was shortened by 1 base and J by 3 bases, with 12 bases between the two germline ends. The CDR3 spans 15 residues. CDR1 is KGHSH, CDR2 LQKENI, per germline. CDR3: CASSPQNRAYTEAFF. In DNA form, the CDR3 reads TGTGCCAGCTCACCACAGAACAGGGCCTACACTGAAGCTTTCTTT.

The chain uses TRBV25-1 and TRBJ1-1; tentatively, D is TRBD1 (5 bases). In germline, CDR1 is MGHDK, CDR2 SYGVNS. The CDR3 sequence is 16 residues long. V was pared by 0 bases and J by 0 bases, with 11 bases between. Here the CDR3 reads CASSEYDSLMNTEAFF. For the CDR3, the DNA is TGTGCCAGCAGTGAATATGACAGCCTGATGAACACTGAAGCTTTCTTT. The full variable domain, completed using reference TRBV25-1 and TRBJ1-1, is EADIYQTPRYLVIGTGKKITLECSQTMGHDKMYWYQQDPGMELHLIHYSYGVNSTEKGDLSSESTVSRIRTEHFPLTLESARPSHTSQYLCASSEYDSLMNTEAFFGQGTRLTVV.

The chain combines TRBV2 with TRBJ2-6; D is ambiguous. CDR3 length: 13 amino acids. V gave up 8 bases and J gave up 0 bases, with 5 bases separating them. Germline V gene data show CDR1 as SNHLY and CDR2 as FYNNEI. CDR3 in amino acids: CASLYSGANVLTF. CDR3 in DNA: TGTGCCAGCCTTTACTCTGGGGCCAACGTCCTGACTTTC.

The chain recombines TRBV18 with TRBJ1-1; 8 bases are a match to TRBD1. Germline V CDR1 and CDR2: KGHSH, LQKENI. Trimming cost V 3 bases and J 0 bases; bases outside gene matches: 3. The CDR3 length is 15 residues. CDR3 sequence reads: CASSPGTGVNTEAFF. The DNA of the CDR3 is TGTGCCAGCTCACCTGGGACAGGTGTGAACACTGAAGCTTTCTTT.

With respect to this clone: Its ends do not fully match the called genes, so a read error is possible. The gene calls are TRBV5-4 and TRBJ1-5; 7 bases align to TRBD1. This CDR3 contains 15 residues. Germline lookup yields CDR1 SGHNT and CDR2 YYREEE (reference sequence). DNA of the CDR3: TGCGCCAGCAGCCAAGACAGGGATAGCAATCAGCCCCAGCATTTT. Amino acids: CASSQDRDSNQPQHF.

The chain carries TRBV10-3 and TRBJ1-5, with unresolved D. The CDR3 is made up of 13 amino acids. The V end lost 3 bases, the J end lost 3 bases, and 6 bases lay between the germline ends. CDR1 ENHRY and CDR2 SYGVKD come from the germline V gene. CDR3 nucleotide sequence: TGTGCCATCAGTGAAGGAGTCAATCAGCCCCAGCATTTT. It encodes CAISEGVNQPQHF.

This clone was picked up one time. This chain uses TRBV21-1 with TRBJ2-1; the table's D call, TRBD1, was not checked against the DNA. TRBV21-1 is a listed pseudogene. This CDR3 comprises 15 residues. Here the CDR3 DNA reads TGTGCCAGCGGCCACAGGGGTCATGTTATCAATGAGCAGTTCTTC. Translating gives CASGHRGHVINEQFF.